This T cell receptor beta chain is drawn from a study of patients and donors after allogeneic stem cell transplantation. Germline values: CDR1 SGHTA, CDR2 FQGTGA. This CDR3 is built from 15 residues. V was cut by 3 bases and J by 8 bases, with 16 bases left in between. TCRdb analysed the RT-PCR reads with MiXCR anew, one entry per CDR3 protein. This repertoire shows about a million distinct CDR3 sequences, 18% found once; its top ten account for 5% to 6.5%. Specimen: blood, either unsorted or a sorted T cell fraction (not recorded which). The sequence derives from a human donor who was either an allogeneic HSCT recipient or a stem cell or donor lymphocyte infusion donor (not recorded which). It is not recorded whose cells these are; they may come from a transplant donor. The chain links TRBV7-3 to TRBJ1-4, with D tentatively TRBD1 (6 bases). Here the CDR3 DNA reads TGTGCCAGCAGCTTCATACGAGGGGGTTGGGAAAAACTGTTTTTT. It is translated as CASSFIRGGWEKLFF.